This T cell receptor beta chain is from a study of blood T cell repertoires in COVID-19 (TCRdb year 2020). Background for the entire study: The collaborator samples originated in the United States, Italy and Spain and spanned the acute and convalescent phases of COVID-19. The repertoires were released in a freely available public database meant as a resource for research on the immune response to SARS-CoV-2. The sample metadata nearly always contained a de-identified subject ID, COVID-19 status, age in years and sex. The material from the prospective study consisted of cDNA or gDNA derived from T cells, B-cell-depleted T cells, or PBMCs. Where HLA class I and class II types were available, the types were taken from metadata supplied by the sample provider, not from assay-based typing. The samples were drawn from two sources: the first 160 participants of the ongoing ImmuneRACE study, and some 1,300 subjects contributed by 6 global collaborators. Subjects who had been exposed to COVID-19, were actively infected with it, or had recovered from it provided the deeply sampled blood TCRbeta repertoires that made up the dataset.

Study-wide conclusions, independent of this receptor: Clinical and demographic metadata were provided uncurated, with the amount varying by source and participant.

TCRbeta CDR3 regions were amplified from genomic DNA by means of the immunoSEQ Assay, a bias-controlled multiplex PCR. The paper's processing steps were these. The number of nucleated cells in each sample was estimated from the amplification of reference gene primers within the assay. To quantify the absolute abundance of each unique TCRbeta CDR3 rearrangement, sequence reads were collapsed and filtered. Productive Simpson clonality was computed per sample as the square root of Simpson's diversity index over productive rearrangements. TCRdb took this table from immuneACCESS and kept in-frame rearrangements with V and J called. Such tables lack part of the clones; where checked against another copy, unresolved V genes explain under half of the gap, and the rest is unexplained. Clone size and the V and J calls come from that table; the DNA yielded D and trimming. The sample data list some 210,000 clones, and 75% to 90% of these were observed just once. The ten largest account for about 5% of the sample.

CDR3 length: 13 amino acids, cysteine to phenylalanine. Only the CDR3 DNA stays, 39 bases, in frame from base 1. Trimming at the junction amounts to 2 bases on V and 6 bases on J, and the germline ends lie 7 bases apart. CDR1 KGHDR and CDR2 SFDVKD are derived from the germline V gene. Each collaborating institution followed its own protocols to collect whole blood in K2EDTA tubes. Collaborator samples were shipped for TCRbeta analysis as frozen whole blood, isolated PBMCs, or DNA extracted from either sample type. Notes on this clone: Its antigen is unknown. Within one base of it there is no much larger clone, and no base qualities were kept.

This TCR came from a woman aged 40 to 50 with acute or convalescent COVID-19. The sample taken for sequencing was peripheral blood. The V and J segments used are TRBV24-1 and TRBJ2-1; the D segment cannot be called with confidence. Here the CDR3 is given as CATSDYRVNEQFF. The sequenced DNA: TGTGCCACCAGTGATTATCGGGTCAATGAGCAGTTCTTC.